Included here is one T cell receptor (beta chain) sequence, with context. The data stem from a study of blood T cell repertoires in COVID-19. Germline values: CDR1 SEHNR, CDR2 FQNEAQ (reference sequence). V lost 7 bases and J 2 bases, leaving 15 bases between the germline ends. CDR3 length: 14 amino acids. This table comes from immunoSEQ multiplex PCR, and its TCRdb copy is limited to in-frame clones, with some not included. Of around 300,000 clones in the sample, roughly 85% were seen once. This clonotype originated in a human donor in a cohort sampled during active COVID-19. The sample comprised peripheral blood. The V and J genes are TRBV7-9 and TRBJ2-7, with a weak D call TRBD1 (5 bases). CDR3 nucleotide sequence: TGTGCCAGCATAAGATCAGGGTTAGCCTACGAGCAGTACTTC. This encodes CASIRSGLAYEQYF.